The TCR beta chain described here comes from a study of T cell responses to AZD1222 COVID-19 vaccine. Regarding the study as a whole: Repertoire sampling was restricted to post-peak T cell response timepoints. The reported proportion of spike-specific TCRs targeting unmutated variant regions was nearly half.

Profiled with immunoSEQ multiplex PCR; TCRdb holds only in-frame clones, not every one. The table includes 200,000 to 250,000 clones, about 93% detected once. Regarding this clone: The antigen remains undetermined.

Germline loops: CDR1 MNHEY, CDR2 SVGAGI. This CDR3 contains 14 residues. V dropped 6 bases and J dropped 5; count of bases not matched to a gene: 7. V is TRBV6-5 and J is TRBJ2-1; 7 bases are shared with TRBD1. This sequence was found in an adult in good health. Specimen: peripheral blood, collected on day 0 of MenACWY control vaccination. The CDR3 protein is CASRKGARDNEQFF. The CDR3 DNA reads as TGTGCCAGCAGAAAGGGGGCGCGGGACAATGAGCAGTTCTTC.